Sequencing of this T cell receptor (beta chain) was carried out in a study of T-cell memory formation after mild COVID-19. Study findings and constraints: A balance of CD4 and CD8 characterized clones contracting day 15 to 85, whereas later expanders leaned CD4+. Pre-infection memory contained some responding clones, which suggested that cross-reactive memory had joined.

This clonotype has a handful of counts. Its antigen remains unknown. From 5'RACE with constant-segment primers came TCR alpha and TCR beta cDNA libraries that carried sample barcodes and UMIs. One entry per CDR3 protein, called by TCRdb with MiXCR from the 5' RACE reads. The table records about 170,000 distinct CDR3 sequences, approximately 12% of them present only once. CDR3 length equals 14 residues. The V gene's germline CDR1 is SGHTA and CDR2 FQGTGA. The V end lost 1 base, the J end lost 4 bases, and 9 bases lay between the germline ends. This receptor was identified in a man younger than 35 who had mild COVID-19 (a few samples of this study predate the infection). Cell type and time point are not known. The chain has TRBV7-3 and TRBJ2-3; D call uncertain. The sequenced sample was PBMCs or a T cell subset sorted from them (not recorded which). The CDR3 loop reads CASSLSRFADTQYF. For the CDR3, the DNA is TGTGCCAGCAGCTTAAGCAGGTTCGCAGATACGCAGTATTTT.